The 19 T cell receptor beta chains below were found in one sample sequenced in a study of response to subunit inactivated influenza vaccine. MiXCR, applied by TCRdb to the RT-PCR reads, yields one record per CDR3 protein. The top ten clones hold about 12% of a sample with about 500,000 distinct CDR3 sequences, 13% of them seen once. Material: PBMCs from blood, obtained 45 days after vaccination. Receptor source: a man aged 50 to 60 who received an inactivated influenza vaccine.

The V and J genes are TRBV6-6 and TRBJ1-2; D uncertain. The CDR3 has 11 amino acids. Trimming pared 0 bases from V and 6 bases from J, leaving 2 bases between. Germline CDR1 reads MNHNY; CDR2 reads SVGAGI (reference sequence). As DNA, the CDR3 is TGTGCCAGCAGTTACTCGGATGGCTACACCTTC. It translates to CASSYSDGYTF.

The CDR3 protein is CANRIRQGASNEQFF. For the CDR3, the DNA is TGTGCCAACCGAATTCGACAGGGGGCGTCCAATGAGCAGTTCTTC. This rearrangement joins TRBV7-2 to TRBJ2-1; 10 bases line up with TRBD1. The ends lost 10 bases at V and 6 bases at J; junction bases unmatched: 12. CDR1 and CDR2 (germline): SGHTA, FQGNSA. The CDR3 loop spans 15 amino acids.

This clonotype has more than one count but fewer than ten. The rearrangement links TRBV12-3 or TRBV12-4 to TRBJ2-1; 14 positions match TRBD2. The ends lost 6 bases at V and 6 bases at J; junction bases unmatched: 7. This CDR3 comprises 16 residues. CDR3 in amino acids: CASRRRTSGRINEQFF. In DNA form, the CDR3 reads TGTGCCAGCAGACGTAGGACTAGCGGGAGGATCAATGAGCAGTTCTTC.

CDR3 protein: CASSYSASFGDQSYEQYF. CDR3 bases: TGTGCCAGCAGTTACTCAGCATCGTTTGGTGATCAGTCCTACGAGCAGTACTTC. This rearrangement joins TRBV6-5 to TRBJ2-7; no reliable D call. The CDR3 is 18 residues long. The V and J ends lost 0 bases and 1 base respectively, with 19 bases between them. CDR1 and CDR2 (germline): MNHEY, SVGAGI.

This clonotype was seen at least ten times. The rearrangement joins TRBV19 to TRBJ1-1, with D perhaps TRBD1 (6 bases). Trimming shortened V by 5 bases and J by 1 base, and 11 bases separated the two germline ends. This CDR3 has 14 residues. The V gene's germline CDR1 is LNHDA and CDR2 SQIVND (reference sequence). Here the CDR3 DNA reads TGTGCCAGTAGTGTCGGACAGCCGAACACTGAAGCTTTCTTT. Its translation: CASSVGQPNTEAFF.

This clonotype was seen only a few times. This chain uses TRBV7-3 with TRBJ2-5, with D possibly being TRBD2 (7 bases). Trimming took 4 bases from V and 5 from J, leaving 11 bases between them. In germline, CDR1 is SGHTA, CDR2 FQGTGA. The length of the CDR3 is 13 residues. The CDR3 spells CASSWTRGETQYF. The DNA of the CDR3 is TGTGCCAGCAGCTGGACTAGGGGGGAGACCCAGTACTTC.

The rearrangement joins TRBV20-1 to TRBJ2-4; 7 nucleotides line up with TRBD1. The CDR3 loop spans 15 amino acids. V shed 5 bases and J 0 bases; nucleotides not matched to a gene: 7. Germline CDR1 is DFQATT and CDR2 is SNEGSKA (reference sequence). CDR3 sequence (DNA): TGCAGTGCTGAGGCCGGGACAGTAGCCAAAAACATTCAGTACTTC. This translates into CSAEAGTVAKNIQYF.

This chain uses TRBV3-1 with TRBJ2-7; tentative D call: TRBD2 (6 bases). Germline V gene sequence: CDR1 LGHDT, CDR2 YNNKEL (reference sequence). The V gene lost 4 bases and the J gene lost 6 bases, with 16 bases spanning the gap. This CDR3 spans 14 amino acids. The CDR3 sequence: CASSLGLEVLEQYF. CDR3 DNA: TGTGCCAGCAGCCTGGGACTGGAGGTCCTCGAGCAGTACTTC.

The sample holds a few counts of this clonotype. V is TRBV6-2 or TRBV6-3 and J is TRBJ2-7; D is perhaps TRBD1 (6 bases). V lost 2 bases and J 1 base, leaving 12 bases between the germline ends. Germline CDR1 is MNHEY and CDR2 is SVGEGT. The CDR3 length is 15 residues. In nucleotides, the CDR3 is TGTGCCAGCAGTTACAGCCAGGGGAATTCCTACGAGCAGTACTTC. It translates to CASSYSQGNSYEQYF.

This clonotype showed up just a few times. This rearrangement joins TRBV3-1 to TRBJ2-4; either TRBD1 or TRBD2 may fit D (6 bases each). The CDR3 spans 15 residues. CDR1 LGHDT and CDR2 YNNKEL come from the germline V gene (reference sequence). Trimming stripped 0 bases from V and 7 bases from J, with 13 bases between. This CDR3 reads CASSQDRGGTNIQYF. The CDR3 nucleotides read TGTGCCAGCAGCCAAGATCGAGGGGGGACGAACATTCAGTACTTC.

Only a few counts were recorded for this clonotype. V is TRBV6-1 and J is TRBJ1-6; D may be TRBD1 (5 bases). Trimming cost V 2 bases and J 6 bases, with 8 bases left between them. The CDR3 is made up of 14 amino acids. CDR1 and CDR2 (germline): MNHNS, SASEGT. The CDR3 sequence is CASSERGPNSPLHF. The CDR3 DNA is TGTGCCAGCAGTGAAAGGGGACCTAATTCACCCCTCCACTTT.

The rearrangement uses TRBV2 and TRBJ2-4, with D perhaps assigned TRBD1 or TRBD2 (5 bases each). The CDR3 is 16 amino acids. V lost 0 bases and J 0 bases, leaving 9 bases between the germline ends. Germline CDR1 reads SNHLY; CDR2 reads FYNNEI. This chain's CDR3 is CASSEALGVAKNIQYF. CDR3 in DNA: TGTGCCAGCAGTGAAGCGCTGGGGGTAGCCAAAAACATTCAGTACTTC.

This clonotype has a handful of counts. This chain connects TRBV6-5 to TRBJ2-3, with TRBD2 identical over 8 bases. CDR1 and CDR2 (germline): MNHEY, SVGAGI. V was pared by 4 bases and J by 3 bases, with 9 bases of the junction left unmatched. The CDR3 runs to 16 residues. The CDR3 bases are TGTGCCAGCAGTTGGCCTGTTGCGGGGGGTACAGATACGCAGTATTTT. This translates into CASSWPVAGGTDTQYF.

This clonotype was counted between two and nine times. The CDR3 protein is CASSRRGVQETQYF. The CDR3 nucleotides are TGTGCCAGCAGCCGTCGGGGGGTCCAAGAGACCCAGTACTTC. The V call is TRBV7-9, the J call TRBJ2-5; 7 bases are shared with TRBD2. The CDR3 covers 14 residues. Germline V gene data show CDR1 as SEHNR and CDR2 as FQNEAQ (reference sequence). V gave up 5 bases and J gave up 1 base; unmatched junction bases: 4.

This sequence joins TRBV12-3 or TRBV12-4 and TRBJ2-1; TRBD1 matches 9 bases. Trimming cost V 7 bases and J 2 bases; bases outside gene matches: 15. The CDR3 spans 18 residues. This CDR3 is CASNPGQGVGGPYNEQFF. In nucleotides, the CDR3 is TGTGCCAGCAACCCGGGACAGGGCGTAGGTGGTCCCTACAATGAGCAGTTCTTC.

This clonotype was counted only a few times. V gene TRBV28 combines with J gene TRBJ1-4; D might be TRBD1 (6 bases). V lost 6 bases and J 0 bases, leaving 14 bases between the germline ends. Per the germline V gene, CDR1 is MDHEN and CDR2 is SYDVKM. CDR3 length: 16 residues. As DNA, the CDR3 is TGTGCCAGCAGCACGGGGGGCCTTGCAACTAATGAAAAACTGTTTTTT. This encodes CASSTGGLATNEKLFF.

The J gene is TRBJ2-7, the V gene TRBV27; 9 bases map to TRBD1. The germline V gene has CDR1 MNHEY and CDR2 SMNVEV (reference sequence). The trim removed 6 bases at V and 3 bases at J, leaving 12 bases unmatched. The CDR3 runs 16 residues. The CDR3 nucleotides read TGTGCCAGCAGCCAATGGGGACAGGGCCTTAGCTACGAGCAGTACTTC. It codes for CASSQWGQGLSYEQYF.

The sample holds a few counts of this clonotype. The chain carries TRBV3-1 and TRBJ2-7; TRBD1 is a possible D gene (6 bases). The CDR3 consists of 14 residues. The germline V gene has CDR1 LGHDT and CDR2 YNNKEL (reference sequence). The germline V and J ends were trimmed by 5 bases and 4 bases, with 15 bases remaining between them. The CDR3: CASSIRVGHYEQYF. The CDR3 bases are TGTGCCAGCAGCATTAGAGTGGGACATTACGAGCAGTACTTC.

This clonotype turned up a few times. The chain is built from TRBV18 and TRBJ1-1; no clear D. This CDR3 comprises 11 residues. Trimming stripped 3 bases from V and 3 bases from J, with 2 bases between. The germline V gene has CDR1 KGHSH and CDR2 LQKENI. CDR3 in amino acids: CASSPHTEAFF. DNA for the CDR3: TGTGCCAGCTCACCTCACACTGAAGCTTTCTTT.